This T cell receptor beta chain was identified during a study of blood T cell repertoires in COVID-19. This clone was found once. Profiling relied on immunoSEQ multiplex PCR, and the TCRdb table lists in-frame clones only, not all of them. Altogether hundreds of thousands of clones are present, roughly nine tenths being singletons, with the ten largest covering roughly 0.9%. Germline CDR1 and CDR2: SNHLY and FYNNEI. CDR3 size: 14 residues. V was shortened by 8 bases and J by 1 base, with 15 bases between the two germline ends. Sequencing was carried out using peripheral blood. The receptor was derived from a man aged 18-30 years with COVID-19, enrolled during active disease. This chain uses TRBV2 with TRBJ2-7, with D possibly being TRBD2 (5 bases). The CDR3 DNA is TGTGCCAGCTTAAAGTTACGGGAATCCTACGAGCAGTACTTC. Translating gives CASLKLRESYEQYF.